This paragraph covers one T cell receptor beta chain sequence. The CDR3 totals 15 residues. Germline V lookup: CDR1 SEHNR, CDR2 FQNEAQ (reference sequence). V lost 4 bases and J 10 bases, leaving 19 bases between the germline ends. These data come from a study of HIV-infected patients and healthy controls. MiXCR, run by TCRdb on the 5' RACE reads, gives a single entry per CDR3 protein. The sample comprises about 67,000 distinct CDR3 sequences, about a sixth of which are singletons, and approximately 5% rests with the top ten. V and J are TRBV7-9 and TRBJ2-2; D may correspond to TRBD1 or TRBD2 (6 bases each). Sequenced sample: CD4+ T cells from blood. The sequence came from a human donor in good health. The CDR3 DNA sequence: TGTGCCAGCAGCTCCGGACTTGGGGGGCGCGTGGAGCTGTTTTTT. Protein: CASSSGLGGRVELFF.